This T cell receptor (beta chain) was recovered during a study of blood T cell repertoires in COVID-19. Study at large: Acute and convalescent COVID-19 specimens originated in the United States, Italy and Spain. PBMCs, B-cell-depleted T cells, or T cells were the source of the cDNA or gDNA that made up the material.

Germline trimming cut 5 bases from V and 4 bases from J; bases unmatched to any gene: 3. The germline V gene encodes CDR1 MDHEN and CDR2 SYDVKM. The CDR3 loop spans 14 amino acids. The authors' processing: Scientists estimated how many nucleated cells there were by amplifying reference gene primers. TCRdb keeps only in-frame clones here, not all; method: immunoSEQ multiplex PCR. For V, J and clone size, that table is used; D and trimming come from the DNA. The table includes about 44,000 clones, over 70% detected once. This clone was found once. The chain uses TRBV28 and TRBJ1-4, with 8 bases that match TRBD1. Sequencing was done on a sample of peripheral blood. The clonotype comes from a woman in her 40s with acute or convalescent COVID-19. The CDR3 bases are TGTGCCAGCAGTGACAGGGGAGGTAATGAAAAACTGTTTTTT. Its translation is CASSDRGGNEKLFF.